This is a list of T cell receptor beta chains from one sample in a study of post-analysis software for immune sequencing data. TCRdb re-analysed the PCR reads in MiXCR, keeping a single row per CDR3 protein. The sample includes around 710,000 distinct CDR3 sequences, 46% of them seen just once. Specimen: blood. The receptors originated from a girl aged 5-17 years with multiple sclerosis. Each CDR3 is given with its conserved first and last residue. Fields, in order: J gene, V gene, D gene, clone size, CDR3 protein, CDR3 DNA. A D gene is named only where the DNA matches it firmly. Clone size is shown for a subset of rows, as once, few, many or a class of expanded clone.

J gene: TRBJ1-6; V gene: TRBV12-3/TRBV12-4; D gene: TRBD1; clone size: .; CDR3 protein: CASSDRDWNSPLHF; CDR3 DNA: TGTGCCAGCAGTGACAGGGACTGGAATTCACCCCTCCACTTT
J gene: TRBJ2-3; V gene: TRBV9; D gene: TRBD2; clone size: .; CDR3 protein: CASSVGNSGSLNTQYF; CDR3 DNA: TGTGCCAGCAGCGTAGGAAATAGCGGGAGTTTGAATACGCAGTATTTT
J gene: TRBJ1-1; V gene: TRBV5-1; D gene: TRBD1; clone size: .; CDR3 protein: CASSVDRGRSGAFF; CDR3 DNA: TGCGCCAGCAGCGTGGACAGGGGCCGGAGTGGAGCTTTCTTT
J gene: TRBJ2-3; V gene: TRBV15; D gene: .; clone size: few; CDR3 protein: CATSGRDTQYF; CDR3 DNA: TGTGCCACCAGCGGCCGTGATACGCAGTATTTT
J gene: TRBJ2-1; V gene: TRBV3-1; D gene: .; clone size: .; CDR3 protein: CASSPSVGAASYNEQFF; CDR3 DNA: TGTGCCAGCAGCCCGTCCGTGGGGGCGGCTTCCTACAATGAGCAGTTCTTC
J gene: TRBJ2-5; V gene: TRBV18; D gene: .; clone size: .; CDR3 protein: CASSPNSEETQYF; CDR3 DNA: TGTGCCAGCTCACCAAACAGTGAAGAGACCCAGTACTTC
J gene: TRBJ1-1; V gene: TRBV20-1; D gene: .; clone size: few; CDR3 protein: CSASPAVMNTEAFF; CDR3 DNA: TGCAGTGCTAGTCCGGCAGTGATGAACACTGAAGCTTTCTTT
J gene: TRBJ1-2; V gene: TRBV29-1; D gene: .; clone size: few; CDR3 protein: CSVGGRGYTF; CDR3 DNA: TGCAGCGTTGGCGGGCGGGGCTACACCTTC
J gene: TRBJ2-7; V gene: TRBV29-1; D gene: .; clone size: .; CDR3 protein: CSVMTGVGGRGYEQYF; CDR3 DNA: TGCAGCGTGATGACAGGGGTCGGCGGGAGAGGCTACGAGCAGTACTTC
J gene: TRBJ2-7; V gene: TRBV7-2; D gene: .; clone size: few; CDR3 protein: CASSFRLTYEQYF; CDR3 DNA: TGTGCCAGCAGCTTCAGGCTTACCTACGAGCAGTACTTC
J gene: TRBJ2-1; V gene: TRBV5-1; D gene: TRBD2; clone size: few; CDR3 protein: CASSFAGGAGASYNEQFF; CDR3 DNA: TGCGCCAGCAGCTTCGCTGGAGGGGCGGGAGCCTCCTACAATGAGCAGTTCTTC
J gene: TRBJ2-7; V gene: TRBV10-3; D gene: .; clone size: .; CDR3 protein: CAISDSLAYEQYF; CDR3 DNA: TGTGCCATCAGTGATTCACTAGCCTACGAGCAGTACTTC
J gene: TRBJ2-7; V gene: TRBV7-9; D gene: .; clone size: .; CDR3 protein: CASSSPFGSEQYF; CDR3 DNA: TGTGCCAGCAGCTCCCCTTTCGGGAGCGAGCAGTACTTC
J gene: TRBJ1-1; V gene: TRBV6-2/TRBV6-3; D gene: .; clone size: .; CDR3 protein: CASREGQVNMAFF; CDR3 DNA: TGTGCCAGCAGAGAAGGGCAGGTCAACATGGCTTTCTTT
J gene: TRBJ1-2; V gene: TRBV12-3/TRBV12-4; D gene: TRBD1; clone size: .; CDR3 protein: CASSPTGVHGYTF; CDR3 DNA: TGTGCCAGCAGCCCGACAGGGGTGCATGGCTACACCTTC
J gene: TRBJ2-5; V gene: TRBV11-1; D gene: .; clone size: .; CDR3 protein: CASSPVIKEGLETQYF; CDR3 DNA: TGTGCCAGCAGTCCCGTTATTAAGGAGGGCCTTGAGACCCAGTACTTC
J gene: TRBJ2-1; V gene: TRBV11-2; D gene: .; clone size: few; CDR3 protein: CASSLPLGAGVTSPSYNEQFF; CDR3 DNA: TGTGCCAGCAGCTTACCCCTGGGGGCAGGAGTTACGAGTCCCTCCTACAATGAGCAGTTCTTC
J gene: TRBJ2-3; V gene: TRBV20-1; D gene: .; clone size: .; CDR3 protein: CSAGARSETQYF; CDR3 DNA: TGCAGTGCCGGGGCCCGCTCAGAGACGCAGTATTTT
J gene: TRBJ2-7; V gene: TRBV20-1; D gene: .; clone size: .; CDR3 protein: CSARPRSSYEQYF; CDR3 DNA: TGCAGTGCTAGACCCCGGAGCTCCTACGAGCAGTACTTC
J gene: TRBJ2-1; V gene: TRBV7-8; D gene: TRBD1; clone size: few; CDR3 protein: CASSSRGSSSSYNEQFF; CDR3 DNA: TGTGCCAGCAGCTCCAGGGGGTCTAGTAGTTCCTACAATGAGCAGTTCTTC
J gene: TRBJ1-6; V gene: TRBV7-2; D gene: .; clone size: .; CDR3 protein: CASSHPNNSPLHF; CDR3 DNA: TGTGCCAGCAGCCATCCTAATAATTCACCCCTCCACTTT
J gene: TRBJ2-1; V gene: TRBV12-3/TRBV12-4; D gene: .; clone size: many; CDR3 protein: CASSLIANEQFF; CDR3 DNA: TGTGCCAGCAGTTTGATCGCGAATGAGCAGTTCTTC
J gene: TRBJ2-3; V gene: TRBV13; D gene: .; clone size: .; CDR3 protein: CASSHEDRRSSDTQYF; CDR3 DNA: TGTGCCAGCAGCCATGAGGACCGGCGATCGTCAGATACGCAGTATTTT
J gene: TRBJ2-7; V gene: TRBV7-2; D gene: .; clone size: few; CDR3 protein: CASSPVGYLGQYF; CDR3 DNA: TGTGCCAGCAGCCCTGTGGGCTACTTAGGGCAGTACTTC
J gene: TRBJ2-7; V gene: TRBV27; D gene: TRBD2; clone size: .; CDR3 protein: CASSSRTSGLNYEQYF; CDR3 DNA: TGTGCCAGCAGTTCCCGGACTAGCGGGCTTAACTACGAGCAGTACTTC
J gene: TRBJ2-3; V gene: TRBV20-1; D gene: .; clone size: .; CDR3 protein: CSARLSARADTQYF; CDR3 DNA: TGCAGTGCTAGATTGTCTGCACGGGCAGATACGCAGTATTTT
J gene: TRBJ2-3; V gene: TRBV29-1; D gene: .; clone size: .; CDR3 protein: CSVDYPGGTDTQYF; CDR3 DNA: TGCAGCGTTGATTATCCGGGGGGCACAGATACGCAGTATTTT
J gene: TRBJ2-7; V gene: TRBV9; D gene: .; clone size: .; CDR3 protein: CASSAGIGRAGEQYF; CDR3 DNA: TGTGCCAGCAGCGCTGGCATTGGCCGAGCGGGTGAGCAGTACTTC
J gene: TRBJ2-3; V gene: TRBV27; D gene: TRBD1; clone size: few; CDR3 protein: CASSLEGTGGFTDTQYF; CDR3 DNA: TGTGCCAGCAGTTTGGAAGGGACAGGGGGTTTCACAGATACGCAGTATTTT
J gene: TRBJ2-7; V gene: TRBV29-1; D gene: .; clone size: few; CDR3 protein: CSGGTNSYEQYF; CDR3 DNA: TGCAGCGGCGGGACCAATTCCTACGAGCAGTACTTC
J gene: TRBJ2-5; V gene: TRBV28; D gene: .; clone size: .; CDR3 protein: CASSPRVWRETQYF; CDR3 DNA: TGTGCCAGCAGTCCCAGGGTTTGGCGAGAGACCCAGTACTTC
J gene: TRBJ2-7; V gene: TRBV7-9; D gene: .; clone size: few; CDR3 protein: CASSLGPITLEYYEQYF; CDR3 DNA: TGTGCCAGCAGCTTAGGACCGATTACCCTCGAGTACTACGAGCAGTACTTC
J gene: TRBJ2-5; V gene: TRBV29-1; D gene: .; clone size: .; CDR3 protein: CSVDQAGKTQYF; CDR3 DNA: TGCAGCGTTGATCAGGCCGGAAAGACCCAGTACTTC
J gene: TRBJ2-1; V gene: TRBV29-1; D gene: TRBD2; clone size: .; CDR3 protein: CSALAGINEQFF; CDR3 DNA: TGCAGCGCCTTAGCGGGAATCAATGAGCAGTTCTTC
J gene: TRBJ2-7; V gene: TRBV12-3/TRBV12-4; D gene: TRBD1; clone size: .; CDR3 protein: CASSSNGQGFEQYF; CDR3 DNA: TGTGCCAGCAGTTCCAATGGACAGGGGTTCGAGCAGTACTTC
J gene: TRBJ1-1; V gene: TRBV29-1; D gene: .; clone size: .; CDR3 protein: CSVEDLEGINTEAFF; CDR3 DNA: TGCAGCGTTGAAGATTTGGAGGGCATTAACACTGAAGCTTTCTTT
J gene: TRBJ2-1; V gene: TRBV6-1; D gene: TRBD2; clone size: .; CDR3 protein: CASPPRLAGGKNNEQFF; CDR3 DNA: TGTGCCAGCCCCCCCCGACTAGCGGGAGGTAAAAACAATGAGCAGTTCTTC
J gene: TRBJ2-7; V gene: TRBV15; D gene: TRBD2; clone size: .; CDR3 protein: CATSKQGLAGGRPHEQYF; CDR3 DNA: TGTGCCACCAGTAAACAAGGACTAGCGGGAGGAAGGCCCCACGAGCAGTACTTC
J gene: TRBJ2-3; V gene: TRBV20-1; D gene: .; clone size: .; CDR3 protein: CSARLEGPDTQYF; CDR3 DNA: TGCAGTGCTAGACTAGAGGGGCCGGATACGCAGTATTTT
J gene: TRBJ2-5; V gene: TRBV12-3/TRBV12-4; D gene: TRBD2; clone size: .; CDR3 protein: CATGLAGGVQETQYF; CDR3 DNA: TGTGCCACGGGACTAGCGGGAGGCGTCCAAGAGACCCAGTACTTC
J gene: TRBJ2-1; V gene: TRBV7-9; D gene: .; clone size: few; CDR3 protein: CASSLGGRSHEQFF; CDR3 DNA: TGTGCCAGCAGCTTAGGTGGGAGGTCACATGAGCAGTTCTTC
J gene: TRBJ2-1; V gene: TRBV15; D gene: TRBD1; clone size: few; CDR3 protein: CATSSAGTEDYNEQFF; CDR3 DNA: TGTGCCACCAGCAGCGCTGGGACAGAAGACTACAATGAGCAGTTCTTC
J gene: TRBJ2-1; V gene: TRBV5-1; D gene: .; clone size: .; CDR3 protein: CASKEGPEQFF; CDR3 DNA: TGCGCCAGCAAAGAGGGGCCTGAGCAGTTCTTC
J gene: TRBJ2-5; V gene: TRBV5-1; D gene: .; clone size: .; CDR3 protein: CASSSTLNQEAQYF; CDR3 DNA: TGCGCCAGCAGCTCAACCTTAAACCAAGAGGCCCAGTACTTC
J gene: TRBJ1-2; V gene: TRBV3-1; D gene: TRBD1; clone size: .; CDR3 protein: CASSPIPGQGDGHTF; CDR3 DNA: TGTGCCAGCAGCCCTATCCCGGGACAGGGGGATGGCCACACCTTC
J gene: TRBJ2-3; V gene: TRBV6-2/TRBV6-3; D gene: TRBD2; clone size: few; CDR3 protein: CATLAGGPDTQYF; CDR3 DNA: TGTGCCACGCTGGCGGGAGGGCCAGATACGCAGTATTTT
J gene: TRBJ1-1; V gene: TRBV28; D gene: TRBD1; clone size: .; CDR3 protein: CASRPSIDRGLDTEAFF; CDR3 DNA: TGTGCCAGCAGACCCAGTATCGACAGGGGATTGGACACTGAAGCTTTCTTT
J gene: TRBJ2-1; V gene: TRBV5-1; D gene: TRBD2; clone size: few; CDR3 protein: CASSLAGGPSSSYNEQFF; CDR3 DNA: TGCGCCAGCAGCTTAGCGGGAGGGCCCTCGAGCTCCTACAATGAGCAGTTCTTC
J gene: TRBJ2-7; V gene: TRBV29-1; D gene: TRBD2; clone size: .; CDR3 protein: CSVSGRCTYEQYF; CDR3 DNA: TGCAGCGTGAGCGGGAGGTGCACCTACGAGCAGTACTTC
J gene: TRBJ1-5; V gene: TRBV7-9; D gene: .; clone size: .; CDR3 protein: CASSPPGGRQPQHF; CDR3 DNA: TGTGCCAGCAGCCCTCCCGGGGGCCGTCAGCCCCAGCATTTT
J gene: TRBJ2-5; V gene: TRBV11-2; D gene: TRBD2; clone size: .; CDR3 protein: CASSSWDTSGETQYF; CDR3 DNA: TGTGCCAGCAGCTCCTGGGATACTAGCGGAGAGACCCAGTACTTC
J gene: TRBJ2-5; V gene: TRBV21-1; D gene: .; clone size: .; CDR3 protein: CASSNWAGETQYF; CDR3 DNA: TGTGCCAGCAGCAATTGGGCAGGCGAGACCCAGTACTTC